The clone carrying this TCR beta chain was observed a few times. J lost 5 bases, V lost 4 bases, and 2 bases had no gene match. This CDR3 has 12 residues. The data were obtained in a study of blood T cell repertoires in COVID-19. Study in general: Samples of COVID-19 (acute and convalescent) were obtained from the United States, Italy and Spain. T cells, B-cell-depleted T cells, or PBMCs provided the cDNA or gDNA that served as material.

The repertoire was sequenced with immunoSEQ multiplex PCR; TCRdb's copy has only in-frame clones and lacks some. Of 250,000 to 300,000 clones listed, 80% to 90% are singletons. Those enrolled in Seattle joined during active infection and were followed longitudinally afterward. V is TRBV12-3 or TRBV12-4 and J is TRBJ2-7; 7 bases map to TRBD1. Sequencing input: peripheral blood. The receptor's source is a woman aged 25-40 years with COVID-19, enrolled during active disease. The CDR3 bases are TGTGCCAGCAGTTCAACAGGGGACGAGCAGTACTTC. It codes for CASSSTGDEQYF.